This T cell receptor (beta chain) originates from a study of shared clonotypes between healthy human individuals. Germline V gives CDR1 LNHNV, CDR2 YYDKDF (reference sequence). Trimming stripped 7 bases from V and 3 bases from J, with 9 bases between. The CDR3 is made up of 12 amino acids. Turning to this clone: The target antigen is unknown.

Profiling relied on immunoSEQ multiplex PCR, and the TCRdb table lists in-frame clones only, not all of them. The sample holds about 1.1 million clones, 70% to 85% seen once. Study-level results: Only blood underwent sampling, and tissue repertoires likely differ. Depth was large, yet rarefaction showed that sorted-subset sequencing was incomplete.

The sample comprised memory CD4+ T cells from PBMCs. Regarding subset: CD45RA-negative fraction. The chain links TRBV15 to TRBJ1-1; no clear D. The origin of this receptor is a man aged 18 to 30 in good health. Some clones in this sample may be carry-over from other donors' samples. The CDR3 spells CATNHGDTEAFF. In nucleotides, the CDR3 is TGTGCCACCAACCACGGGGACACTGAAGCTTTCTTT.